The 14 T cell receptor beta chains given below trace back to one sample, sequenced in a study of T cells after posttransplantation cyclophosphamide. Profiled with immunoSEQ multiplex PCR; TCRdb holds only in-frame clones, not every one. In total the sample includes 24,000 or so clones, none of them seen once. The sample consisted of PBMCs. The receptor set was obtained from a woman between 50 and 59 years old in good health, CMV-negative, and a related stem cell transplant donor.

This clone showed up many times. The chain links TRBV6-4 to TRBJ2-2, with D possibly TRBD2 on 5 matching bases. Germline CDR1 is MRHNA and CDR2 is SNTAGT. The CDR3 runs to 14 residues. The V and J ends lost 6 bases and 3 bases respectively, with 11 bases between them. The chain's CDR3 is CASRREWDTGELFF. In DNA form, the CDR3 reads TGTGCCAGCAGGAGGGAGTGGGACACCGGGGAGCTGTTTTTT.

This clone came up many times. As DNA, the CDR3 is TGTGCCAGCTCACCGTTTCATCGGGGGACTGAAGCTTTCTTT. Translated, it gives CASSPFHRGTEAFF. The chain couples TRBV18 to TRBJ1-1; a weak D match, TRBD1 (5 bases). The CDR3 is 14 residues long. Germline CDR1 is KGHSH and CDR2 is LQKENI. V was shortened by 3 bases and J by 5 bases, with 13 bases between the two germline ends.

In its sample, this clone was seen many times. The rearrangement joins TRBV6-6 to TRBJ2-1; possibly TRBD2 for D (7 bases). With 2 bases removed from V and 10 bases from J, the gap between germline ends came to 15 bases. CDR1 MNHNY and CDR2 SVGAGI come from the germline V gene (reference sequence). The CDR3 is 14 residues long. CDR3 coding DNA: TGTGCCAGCAGTTACAGGGGGGGGGCATTAGAGCAGTTCTTC. Translation: CASSYRGGALEQFF.

This clone was detected ten times or more. The chain employs TRBV9 and TRBJ1-1, with 8 bases lining up with TRBD1. The V segment lost 9 bases and the J segment 0 bases; nucleotides outside the gene matches: 10. This CDR3 is 15 amino acids long. Germline assignment: CDR1 SGDLS and CDR2 YYNGEE. This CDR3 is CATKTGDWVNTEAFF. The CDR3 DNA sequence: TGTGCCACTAAGACAGGGGATTGGGTGAACACTGAAGCTTTCTTT.

This clone was observed at least ten times. The chain uses TRBV9 and TRBJ1-3, with 9 bases identical to TRBD1. The length of the CDR3 is 15 residues. V was clipped by 6 bases and J by 3 bases; unmatched bases: 7. Germline V gene data show CDR1 as SGDLS and CDR2 as YYNGEE. The CDR3 loop reads CASTGGTGSGNTIYF. CDR3 sequence (DNA): TGTGCCAGCACAGGGGGGACAGGGAGTGGAAACACCATATATTTT.

Many counts were recorded for this clone. The chain is built from TRBV30 and TRBJ2-7, with 7 bases lining up with TRBD2. The V gene's germline CDR1 is GTSNPN and CDR2 SVGIG (reference sequence). J was trimmed by 6 bases and V by 5 bases; bases with no gene match: 4. The CDR3 has 11 amino acids. The DNA for the CDR3 is TGTGCCTGGGGGTGGGGGGGCGAGCAGTACTTC. It codes for CAWGWGGEQYF.

This clone was seen ten or more times. This chain links TRBV7-9 with TRBJ1-6; D is possibly TRBD1 (5 bases). Per germline, CDR1 SEHNR and CDR2 FQNEAQ (reference sequence). The ends were cut back, 1 base at V and 2 bases at J, with 6 bases in the middle. The CDR3 has 15 residues. In DNA form, the CDR3 reads TGTGCCAGCAGCTTAGGACAGACCTATAATTCACCCCTCCACTTT. Residues: CASSLGQTYNSPLHF.

This clone was observed at least ten times. The chain links TRBV4-1 to TRBJ2-3; a weak D match, TRBD2 (6 bases). V lost 3 bases and J 4 bases, leaving 17 bases between the germline ends. This CDR3 is 16 amino acids long. Per the germline V gene, CDR1 is MGHRA and CDR2 is YSYEKL. The CDR3 is CASSHPSGGSPDTQYF. In DNA form, the CDR3 reads TGCGCCAGCAGCCACCCCAGTGGAGGGTCCCCAGATACGCAGTATTTT.

This clone showed up many times. The chain has TRBV5-6 and TRBJ2-4; D unresolved. V gave up 0 bases and J gave up 1 base, with 8 bases separating them. The V gene's germline CDR1 is SGHDT and CDR2 YYEEEE. The CDR3 runs to 15 residues. The CDR3 DNA reads TGTGCCAGCAGCTTGGGCGGTGTGGCCAAAAACATTCAGTACTTC. This codes for CASSLGGVAKNIQYF.

This clone was observed many times. The V gene is TRBV5-8, the J gene TRBJ1-4; 10 bases are shared with TRBD1. CDR1 and CDR2 (germline): SGHTS, YDEGEE. The trim removed 4 bases at V and 5 bases at J, leaving 8 bases unmatched. The CDR3 consists of 16 residues. The CDR3 region has the DNA TGTGCCAGCAGCCCCCTCCCGGGACAGGGGAATGAAAAACTGTTTTTT. It is translated as CASSPLPGQGNEKLFF.

This clone showed up just a few times. The V call is TRBV6-5, the J call TRBJ1-2; 7 positions match TRBD1. The CDR3 spans 12 residues. Trimming removed 11 bases from V and 5 bases from J; junction bases left unmatched: 8. In germline, CDR1 is MNHEY, CDR2 SVGAGI. The CDR3 spells CAFSGQTYGYTF. The DNA for the CDR3 is TGTGCCTTTTCGGGACAGACTTATGGCTACACCTTC.

This clone has a count of ten or more. This chain links TRBV19 with TRBJ1-1, with 9 bases identical to TRBD1. V lost 4 bases to trimming and J lost 6 bases; unmatched junction nucleotides: 3. Germline CDR1 LNHDA, CDR2 SQIVND (reference sequence). This CDR3 spans 13 amino acids. The CDR3 DNA follows: TGTGCCAGTAGTAGGGGACAGGGCTCTGAAGCTTTCTTT. Its translation: CASSRGQGSEAFF. Full variable domain (remainder filled in from reference TRBV19 and TRBJ1-1): DGGITQSPKYLFRKEGQNVTLSCEQNLNHDAMYWYRQDPGQGLRLIYYSQIVNDFQKGDIAEGYSVSREKKESFPLTVTSAQKNPTAFYLCASSRGQGSEAFFGQGTRLTVV.

This clone came up many times. V gene TRBV10-1 combines with J gene TRBJ1-2, with TRBD1 as a possible D gene (5 bases). From germline, CDR1 is WNHNN and CDR2 SYGVQD (reference sequence). The CDR3 spans 13 residues. V was pared by 3 bases and J by 4 bases, with 9 bases between. The CDR3 region has the DNA TGCGCCAGCAGTGACGACAGATTCTATGGCTACACCTTC. Translated, it gives CASSDDRFYGYTF.

This clone was found many times. The chain has TRBV30 and TRBJ2-7; D may be TRBD2 (6 bases). Germline loops: CDR1 GTSNPN, CDR2 SVGIG (reference sequence). Trimming shortened V by 0 bases and J by 1 base, and 19 bases separated the two germline ends. This CDR3 region has 17 residues. DNA for the CDR3: TGTGCCTGGAGTGTACCCCGGCAGCAGGAGGGGTCCTACGAGCAGTACTTC. It specifies CAWSVPRQQEGSYEQYF.